The clone carrying this TCR beta chain occurred once. The data were obtained in a study of blood T cell repertoires in COVID-19. Study information: Samples of COVID-19 (acute and convalescent) were obtained from the United States, Italy and Spain. PBMCs, B-cell-depleted T cells, or T cells were the source of the cDNA or gDNA that made up the material.

In the study's own analysis: Estimation of nucleated cell counts relied on the amplification of reference gene primers. Sequencing used immunoSEQ multiplex PCR; TCRdb keeps in-frame clones, though not all of them. V and J calls and clone size follow that table, whereas D and trimming were derived from the DNA. The sample includes 95,000 to 150,000 clones, more than 75% seen only once; the top ten take 5% to 6%. The CDR3 extends over 17 amino acids. V usage is TRBV21-1 and J usage is TRBJ2-3; no DNA check was done on the table's D call, TRBD2. TRBV21-1 is described as a pseudogene. The clonotype comes from a human donor in a cohort sampled during active COVID-19. Sequenced: peripheral blood. The CDR3 region is CASSPRGPSGFPDTQYF. The CDR3 region has the DNA TGTGCCAGCAGCCCGAGGGGGCCTAGCGGGTTCCCAGATACGCAGTATTTT.